This passage covers 13 T cell receptor beta chains from one sample sequenced in a study of CD4 T cells in relation to SARS-CoV-2 and coronaviruses. Before the COVID-19 pandemic, during about 2011-2019, CD4+ T cells were taken from unexposed donors. After roughly ten days of culture, CD4+ T cells were isolated. Antigens of these TCRs are unknown. Clones were sequenced by immunoSEQ multiplex PCR, and TCRdb holds only the in-frame ones, with some missing. The sample lists around 23,000 clones, 70% to 75% occurring once. What was sequenced was CD4+ T cells from PBMCs, cultured in vitro. The origin of the receptors is a human donor in good health.

This chain connects TRBV5-5 to TRBJ2-2; D gene uncertain. The germline CDR1 and CDR2 sequences are SGHKS and YYEKEE (reference sequence). CDR3 length: 13 residues. The V gene lost 0 bases and the J gene lost 5 bases, with 5 bases spanning the gap. The CDR3 sequence is CASSLDQTGELFF. The DNA of the CDR3 is TGTGCCAGCAGCTTGGACCAAACCGGGGAGCTGTTTTTT.

The chain has TRBV4-2 and TRBJ2-1; 11 positions agree with TRBD1. The CDR3 sequence is 15 residues long. Unmatched junction bases numbered 6, after V lost 4 bases and J lost 7 bases. Germline V gene lookup returns CDR1 LGHNA and CDR2 YNFKEQ. The CDR3 coding sequence is TGTGCCAGCAGCCGCGGACAGGGGGCGCGGAATGAGCAGTTCTTC. Its protein product is CASSRGQGARNEQFF.

This sequence joins TRBV5-6 and TRBJ1-1; weak D call: TRBD1 (6 bases). Germline V gives CDR1 SGHDT, CDR2 YYEEEE. The length of the CDR3 is 16 residues. Trimming removed 2 bases at V and 2 bases at J, with 16 bases between. The chain's CDR3 is CASSFIPGHLNTEAFF. The CDR3 nucleotides read TGTGCCAGCAGCTTTATACCGGGACACCTAAACACTGAAGCTTTCTTT.

The J gene is TRBJ2-3, the V gene TRBV5-4; 8 nucleotides align to TRBD2. Trimming at V came to 4 bases and at J to 4 bases, leaving 11 bases not matched to a gene. Per the germline V gene, CDR1 is SGHNT and CDR2 is YYREEE (reference sequence). CDR3 length equals 16 residues. For the CDR3, the DNA is TGTGCCAGCAGCCCTGGGAGCGGGAGTCTCTCAGATACGCAGTATTTT. It yields the protein CASSPGSGSLSDTQYF.

This chain uses TRBV4-2 with TRBJ2-1, with D perhaps TRBD1 or TRBD2 (5 bases each). The germline V gene has CDR1 LGHNA and CDR2 YNFKEQ. Trimming left V 5 bases short and J 5 bases short, with 16 bases between. CDR3 size: 15 residues. CDR3: CASSGRVGPHNEQFF. CDR3 sequence (DNA): TGTGCCAGCAGCGGCCGAGTGGGACCCCACAATGAGCAGTTCTTC.

The J gene is TRBJ1-2, the V gene TRBV7-9; D is undetermined. From germline, CDR1 is SEHNR and CDR2 FQNEAQ (reference sequence). The V and J ends lost 1 base and 3 bases respectively, with 9 bases between them. The CDR3 spans 14 residues. The chain's CDR3 is CASSLGRRDYGYTF. DNA of the CDR3: TGTGCCAGCAGCTTAGGGAGGCGGGACTATGGCTACACCTTC.

This clone was picked up a small number of times. The V gene is TRBV18, the J gene TRBJ2-7, with D possibly matching TRBD2 (6 bases). Germline lookup yields CDR1 KGHSH and CDR2 LQKENI. Trimming pared 3 bases from V and 1 base from J, leaving 10 bases between. The CDR3 is made up of 14 amino acids. The CDR3, as DNA: TGTGCCAGCTCACCGGTTGGGGGGTCCTACGAGCAGTACTTC. Its translation: CASSPVGGSYEQYF.

V is TRBV5-1 and J is TRBJ2-1; 14 nucleotides agree with TRBD2. Germline CDR1 and CDR2: SGHRS and YFSETQ. This CDR3 contains 16 residues. Losses at the gene ends were 0 bases for V and 6 bases for J; bases not matched to a gene: 2. CDR3 protein: CASSLGGTSGSNEQFF. The CDR3, as DNA: TGCGCCAGCAGCTTGGGAGGGACTAGCGGGAGCAATGAGCAGTTCTTC.

The rearrangement uses TRBV5-1 and TRBJ1-1; no definite D call. The CDR3 has 15 residues. Trimming left V 0 bases short and J 1 base short, with 10 bases between. Germline-derived CDR1 and CDR2 are SGHRS and YFSETQ. CDR3: CASSLGPGGNTEAFF. The CDR3 DNA is TGCGCCAGCAGCTTGGGACCAGGCGGGAACACTGAAGCTTTCTTT.

CDR3 DNA: TGTGCCAGCAGCTTCGGGCGGGCCTCCTACAATGAGCAGTTCTTC. Its protein is CASSFGRASYNEQFF. The chain couples TRBV7-3 to TRBJ2-1, with TRBD2 as a possible D gene (5 bases). V was cut by 3 bases and J by 0 bases, with 9 bases left in between. The CDR3 consists of 15 residues. Germline V gene sequence: CDR1 SGHTA, CDR2 FQGTGA.

This clone was seen more than once but under ten times. This sequence joins TRBV24-1 and TRBJ2-3; 12 bases line up with TRBD2. Germline V lookup: CDR1 KGHDR, CDR2 SFDVKD. CDR3 size: 18 residues. V shed 4 bases, J shed 2 bases, and the junction held 9 bases outside the gene matches. The CDR3 DNA follows: TGTGCCACCAGTGACCCCCGACTAGCGGGAGTGATCACAGATACGCAGTATTTT. This translates into CATSDPRLAGVITDTQYF.

V and J are TRBV5-1 and TRBJ2-7; D unclear. CDR1 and CDR2 (germline): SGHRS, YFSETQ. Trimming pared 0 bases from V and 12 bases from J, leaving 16 bases between. The CDR3 runs 13 residues. The chain's CDR3 is CASSLDVGFGWYF. Written as DNA, the CDR3 is TGCGCCAGCAGCTTGGACGTAGGCTTTGGTTGGTACTTC.

This clone came up a few times. The chain has TRBV2 and TRBJ1-1, with 8 bases that match TRBD1. This CDR3 region has 14 residues. V lost 6 bases and J lost 1; bases outside the gene matches: 4. Germline V CDR1 and CDR2: SNHLY, FYNNEI. The CDR3 nucleotides read TGTGCCAGCAGAGTGGGACAGGCGAACACTGAAGCTTTCTTT. This translates into CASRVGQANTEAFF.